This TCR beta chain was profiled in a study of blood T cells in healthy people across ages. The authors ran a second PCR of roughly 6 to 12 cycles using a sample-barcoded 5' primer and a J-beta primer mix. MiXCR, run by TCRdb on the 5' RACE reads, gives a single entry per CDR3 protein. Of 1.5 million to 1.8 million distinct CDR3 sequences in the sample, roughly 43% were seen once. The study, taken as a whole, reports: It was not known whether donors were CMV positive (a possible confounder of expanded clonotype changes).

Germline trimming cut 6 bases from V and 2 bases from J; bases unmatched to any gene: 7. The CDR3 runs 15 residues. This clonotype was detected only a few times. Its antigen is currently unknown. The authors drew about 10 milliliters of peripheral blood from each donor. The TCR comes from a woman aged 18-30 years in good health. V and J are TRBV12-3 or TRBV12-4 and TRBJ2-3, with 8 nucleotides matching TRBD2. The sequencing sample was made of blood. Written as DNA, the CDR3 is TGTGCCAGCAGCCCGGGACTAGTTTACACAGATACGCAGTATTTT. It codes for CASSPGLVYTDTQYF.